A single sample is the source of the 15 T cell receptor beta chains below, sequenced in a study of blood T cell repertoires in COVID-19. The method was immunoSEQ multiplex PCR; TCRdb's version includes in-frame clones alone and lacks a portion of them. The sample lists 250,000 or so clones, over 80% seen once, with around 3.6% in the top ten. Material: PBMCs or T cells enriched from blood (not recorded which). Receptors originate from a woman under 40 who had been exposed to COVID-19.

V and J are TRBV7-9 and TRBJ1-4; 7 nucleotides match TRBD1. The ends lost 5 bases at V and 0 bases at J; junction bases unmatched: 3. CDR3 length: 15 residues. Germline values: CDR1 SEHNR, CDR2 FQNEAQ (reference sequence). This CDR3 reads CASSKGQTTNEKLFF. CDR3 DNA: TGTGCCAGCAGCAAGGGACAGACAACTAATGAAAAACTGTTTTTT.

The rearrangement links TRBV2 to TRBJ1-1, with TRBD1 matching 9 bases. V lost 5 bases, J lost 3 bases, and 4 bases stayed unmatched. The length of the CDR3 is 14 residues. Germline V gives CDR1 SNHLY, CDR2 FYNNEI. The CDR3 region is CASSRRQGDTEAFF. As DNA, the CDR3 is TGTGCCAGCAGTAGACGACAGGGGGACACTGAAGCTTTCTTT.

CDR3 protein: CASSSSAAPNNEQFF. The DNA for the CDR3 is TGTGCCAGTAGTAGTTCCGCGGCACCGAACAATGAGCAGTTCTTC. This rearrangement joins TRBV19 to TRBJ2-1; D call uncertain. V shed 4 bases and J shed 5 bases, with 15 bases lying between them. The CDR3 is made up of 15 amino acids. CDR1 and CDR2 from the germline V gene are LNHDA and SQIVND (reference sequence).

V and J are TRBV11-3 and TRBJ2-2; tentatively, D is TRBD2 (6 bases). Germline CDR1 reads SGHNT; CDR2 reads YENEEA. The CDR3 is 15 amino acids. The ends were cut back, 5 bases at V and 6 bases at J, with 16 bases in the middle. The CDR3 DNA sequence: TGTGCCAGCAGCGCCCAGGACTATTTGGCCGGGGAGCTGTTTTTT. Its protein product is CASSAQDYLAGELFF.

The chain links TRBV3-1 (or the pseudogene TRBV3-2) to TRBJ2-2; the match to TRBD2 covers 11 bases. The CDR3 is 15 amino acids. CDR1 is LGHDT and CDR2 is YNNKEL in the germline V gene (reference sequence). V shed 6 bases, J shed 6 bases, and the junction held 6 bases outside the gene matches. DNA for the CDR3: TGTGCCAGCAGGTCTAGCGGGAGGTTTTCCGGGGAGCTGTTTTTT. Translation: CASRSSGRFSGELFF.

This clone has only a few counts. The chain combines TRBV19 with TRBJ1-3, with unresolved D. V was shortened by 1 base and J by 0 bases, with 10 bases between the two germline ends. The length of the CDR3 is 16 residues. Looked up from germline, CDR1 is LNHDA and CDR2 is SQIVND (reference sequence). CDR3 residues: CASSIGSPISGNTIYF. In DNA form, the CDR3 reads TGTGCCAGTAGTATAGGTAGTCCGATCTCTGGAAACACCATATATTTT.

This chain connects TRBV2 to TRBJ2-3; TRBD2 agrees at 12 bases. The J segment lost 0 bases and the V segment lost 2 bases, leaving 6 bases of the junction unmatched. Germline V gene data show CDR1 as SNHLY and CDR2 as FYNNEI. The CDR3 length is 18 residues. The CDR3 nucleotides read TGTGCCAGCAGTGAATTGAGACTAGCGGGAGTTAGCACAGATACGCAGTATTTT. It specifies CASSELRLAGVSTDTQYF.

This clone is a singleton in its sample. The chain is built from TRBV10-3 and TRBJ2-5; 8 bases map to TRBD1. The germline V gene has CDR1 ENHRY and CDR2 SYGVKD. V shed 8 bases, J shed 5 bases, and the junction held 13 bases outside the gene matches. This CDR3 region has 15 residues. This chain's CDR3 is CAIATRTGSAETQYF. The DNA for the CDR3 is TGTGCCATCGCGACCAGGACAGGGTCGGCGGAGACCCAGTACTTC.

The rearrangement joins TRBV10-3 to TRBJ2-5; 11 nucleotides match TRBD1. CDR3 length equals 15 residues. V lost 3 bases to trimming and J lost 3 bases; unmatched junction nucleotides: 3. Germline CDR1 reads ENHRY; CDR2 reads SYGVKD. Here the CDR3 reads CAISDRDRGKETQYF. In DNA form, the CDR3 reads TGTGCCATCAGTGATAGGGACAGGGGGAAAGAGACCCAGTACTTC.

CDR3 sequence (DNA): TGCGCCAGCAGCCATTACGAGGGGGAAGAGACCCAGTACTTC. This encodes CASSHYEGEETQYF. The chain is built from TRBV4-1 and TRBJ2-5; a weak D match, TRBD1 (6 bases). Looked up from germline, CDR1 is MGHRA and CDR2 is YSYEKL. The CDR3 spans 14 residues. The V and J ends lost 3 bases and 3 bases respectively, with 11 bases between them.

This clone was seen a handful of times. The V gene is TRBV11-3, the J gene TRBJ2-6; 7 positions agree with TRBD1. Germline V gene data show CDR1 as SGHNT and CDR2 as YENEEA. Trimming cost V 5 bases and J 0 bases; bases outside gene matches: 1. The CDR3 runs 15 residues. As DNA, the CDR3 is TGTGCCAGCAGCCGGGACAGCTCTGGGGCCAACGTCCTGACTTTC. It yields the protein CASSRDSSGANVLTF.

This chain connects TRBV6-1 to TRBJ2-7, with 9 bases lining up with TRBD2. Looked up from germline, CDR1 is MNHNS and CDR2 is SASEGT. CDR3 length: 18 residues. J gave up 3 bases and V 0 bases, and 12 bases lay outside the gene matches. CDR3 residues: CASSEAYFKREANYEQYF. In DNA form, the CDR3 reads TGTGCCAGCAGTGAAGCATATTTCAAGCGGGAGGCGAACTACGAGCAGTACTTC.

The V gene is TRBV2, the J gene TRBJ2-7; 8 bases fit TRBD1. This CDR3 region has 14 residues. CDR1 and CDR2 from the germline V gene are SNHLY and FYNNEI. The ends lost 10 bases at V and 0 bases at J; junction bases unmatched: 8. CDR3 loop: CATRDRMSSYEQYF. CDR3 DNA: TGTGCCACCCGGGACAGGATGAGCTCCTACGAGCAGTACTTC.

The chain recombines TRBV5-6 with TRBJ2-7; tentative D call: TRBD1 (6 bases). CDR1 is SGHDT and CDR2 is YYEEEE in the germline V gene. Deletions cut 6 bases from V and 1 base from J, with 17 bases between. The CDR3 is 15 residues long. DNA of the CDR3: TGTGCCAGCATCAGGACAGACTTAAGATCCTACGAGCAGTACTTC. Protein product: CASIRTDLRSYEQYF.

V usage is TRBV27 and J usage is TRBJ2-3, with a weak D call TRBD2 (5 bases). The ends were cut back, 2 bases at V and 3 bases at J, with 15 bases in the middle. The CDR3 has 16 residues. Germline-derived CDR1 and CDR2 are MNHEY and SMNVEV (reference sequence). This CDR3 is CASSLGSWLNTDTQYF. Written as DNA, the CDR3 is TGTGCCAGCAGTTTAGGGAGCTGGTTGAATACAGATACGCAGTATTTT.